The rows below give T cell receptor beta chains drawn from one sample of a study of blood T cells in healthy people across ages. Via MiXCR, TCRdb re-called the 5' RACE reads, giving one row per CDR3 protein. The sample lists hundreds of thousands of distinct CDR3 sequences, roughly 21% seen once, with about 3.6% in the top ten. Material for sequencing was blood. The source of these receptors is a man between 65 and 85 years old in good health. Both conserved end residues are part of each CDR3. The D gene is left open where the match is weak. A clone size is listed for some rows: how often the clone was seen (once, few, many), or a class if it is expanded.

>few|TRBV21-1|TRBJ2-7|.
TGTGCCGGCCCGGGGGGGGTTTACGAGCAGTACTTC
CAGPGGVYEQYF
>.|TRBV27|TRBJ2-5|TRBD2
TGTGCCAGCAGTTTCCTAGCGGGAGCCAATGAGCGGTTCTTC
CASSFLAGANERFF
>.|TRBV5-1|TRBJ2-3|TRBD2
TGCGCCAGCAGCCCCTCCGGGAGGAACACAGATACGCAGTATTTT
CASSPSGRNTDTQYF
>few|TRBV4-1|TRBJ1-4|TRBD1
TGCGCCAGCAGCCACCAAACAGGGGGGGGAACTAATGAAAAACTGTTTTTT
CASSHQTGGGTNEKLFF
>.|TRBV9|TRBJ2-5|.
TGTGCCAGCAGCACCCACGGAGTACAAGAGACCCAGTACTTC
CASSTHGVQETQYF
>few|TRBV7-9|TRBJ2-1|TRBD2
TGTGCCAGCAGCTTAGACCTGAGCGGGAGAAGAGAGCAGTTCTTC
CASSLDLSGRREQFF
>.|TRBV20-1|TRBJ2-7|.
TGCAGTGCTAGGGACTACCCCTCCTACGAGCAGTACTTC
CSARDYPSYEQYF
>few|TRBV12-3/TRBV12-4|TRBJ2-1|TRBD2
TGTGCCAGCAGTTTACAACTAGCGGACAATGAGCAGTTCTTC
CASSLQLADNEQFF
>.|TRBV7-2|TRBJ2-5|.
TGTGCCAGCAGCCAATCACAAAGGACGGCCTGGGGAGAGACCCAGTACTTC
CASSQSQRTAWGETQYF
>few|TRBV5-4|TRBJ2-7|TRBD2
TGTGCCAGCAGCTACGGGACTAGCGGGAGACGGGAGCAGTACTTC
CASSYGTSGRREQYF
>once|TRBV7-2|TRBJ1-4|.
TGTGCCAGCAGCTTATTCGACCAGGGGAATGAAAAACTGTTTTTT
CASSLFDQGNEKLFF
>.|TRBV7-2|TRBJ2-1|.
TGTGCCAGCAGCTTAGAGGCGTCTAGGAATGAGCAGTTCTTC
CASSLEASRNEQFF
>few|TRBV21-1|TRBJ1-5|.
TGTGCCAGCAGCAAAGTTTGGGGCTTAAATCAGCCCCAGCATTTT
CASSKVWGLNQPQHF
>few|TRBV20-1|TRBJ2-3|TRBD2
TGCAGTGCTAGAGAACTAGCGGGAGGGGGAGATACGCAGTATTTT
CSARELAGGGDTQYF
>once|TRBV12-3/TRBV12-4|TRBJ2-1|.
TGTGCCATCGACAGGAAGAATGAGCAGTTCTTC
CAIDRKNEQFF
>.|TRBV27|TRBJ2-1|.
TGTGCCAGCAGTTTTTGGGAACGGTACAATGAGCAGTTCTTC
CASSFWERYNEQFF
>.|TRBV7-2|TRBJ2-5|.
TGTGCCAGCAGCTTAGAGATCGGGACACAAGAGACCCAGTACTTC
CASSLEIGTQETQYF
>.|TRBV6-1|TRBJ2-1|.
TGTGCCAGCACCGTCCGACCGGGCCACTACAATGAGCAGTTCTTC
CASTVRPGHYNEQFF
>many|TRBV28|TRBJ2-3|TRBD1
TGTGCCAGCAGTTTCCCGGGACAGGGTACAGATACGCAGTATTTT
CASSFPGQGTDTQYF
>.|TRBV11-3|TRBJ2-1|TRBD2
TGTGCCAGCACCTCTGCCCCTAGCGGGAGGGACAATGAGCAGTTCTTC
CASTSAPSGRDNEQFF
>.|TRBV6-2/TRBV6-3|TRBJ1-2|.
TGTGCCAGCAGAAGCTTCTATGGCTACACCTTC
CASRSFYGYTF
>.|TRBV29-1|TRBJ2-1|TRBD2
TGCAGCGTTGAGAACGTAGCGGGAGCATACAATGAGCAGTTCTTC
CSVENVAGAYNEQFF
>.|TRBV7-2|TRBJ2-5|.
TGTGCCAGCAGCTTCTATCAGGGCTCCCAAGAGACCCAGTACTTC
CASSFYQGSQETQYF
>.|TRBV10-3|TRBJ1-1|.
TGTGCCATCAGTGAGTCGAGGGACACTGAAGCTTTCTTT
CAISESRDTEAFF
>few|TRBV29-1|TRBJ2-2|.
TGCAGCGTTGTGTGGCAGGAGACCGGGGAGCTGTTTTTT
CSVVWQETGELFF
>few|TRBV10-3|TRBJ1-1|.
TGTGCCATCAGTGAGTCCGGTGGGGGGAACACTGAAGCTTTCTTT
CAISESGGGNTEAFF
>many|TRBV5-1|TRBJ2-5|TRBD2
TGCGCCAGCAGCTTGGAGCCGGGACTAAATAAAGAGACCCAGTACTTC
CASSLEPGLNKETQYF
>few|TRBV20-1|TRBJ1-5|TRBD1
TGCAGTGCGGGACAGAATCAGCCCCAGCATTTT
CSAGQNQPQHF
>.|TRBV7-9|TRBJ1-5|.
TGTGCCAGCAGCTTAGAAGGAAAACAGCCCCAGCATTTT
CASSLEGKQPQHF
>.|TRBV9|TRBJ2-2|.
TGTGCCAGCAGCCCCCCCGGTACGAACACCGGGGAGCTGTTTTTT
CASSPPGTNTGELFF
>few|TRBV7-2|TRBJ2-1|TRBD2
TGTGCCAGCAGCTTAGGCGGGACTAGCGGGGGTTCTGGGCAGTTCTTC
CASSLGGTSGGSGQFF
>.|TRBV6-5|TRBJ2-4|TRBD2
TGTGCCAGCAGTCGTGGGACTAGCGGATACAAAAACATTCAGTACTTC
CASSRGTSGYKNIQYF
>few|TRBV2|TRBJ2-1|.
TGTGCCAGCAGTGGGTCTGGGACTTCCTACAATGAGCAGTTCTTC
CASSGSGTSYNEQFF
>few|TRBV20-1|TRBJ2-5|.
TGCAGTGCTAGAGATGGGACCGCACCTCAAGAGACCCGGTACTTC
CSARDGTAPQETRYF